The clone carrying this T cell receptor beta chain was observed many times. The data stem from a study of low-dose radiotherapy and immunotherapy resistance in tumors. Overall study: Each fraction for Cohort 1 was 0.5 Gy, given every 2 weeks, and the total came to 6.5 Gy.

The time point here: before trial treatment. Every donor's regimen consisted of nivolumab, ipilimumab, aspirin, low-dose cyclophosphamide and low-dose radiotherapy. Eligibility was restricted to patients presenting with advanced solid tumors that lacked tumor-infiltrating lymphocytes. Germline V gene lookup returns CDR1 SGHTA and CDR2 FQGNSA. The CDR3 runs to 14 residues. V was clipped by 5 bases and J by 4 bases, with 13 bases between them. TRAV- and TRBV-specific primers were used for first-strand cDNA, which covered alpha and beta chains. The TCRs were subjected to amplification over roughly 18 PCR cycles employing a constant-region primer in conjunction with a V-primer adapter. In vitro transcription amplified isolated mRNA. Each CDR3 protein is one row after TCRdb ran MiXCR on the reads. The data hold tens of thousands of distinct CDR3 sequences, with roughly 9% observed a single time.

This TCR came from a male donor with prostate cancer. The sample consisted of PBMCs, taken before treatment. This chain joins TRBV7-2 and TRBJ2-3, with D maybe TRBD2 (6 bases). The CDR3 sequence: CASSVRGLSDTQYF. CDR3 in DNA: TGTGCCAGCAGCGTTAGGGGACTCTCAGATACGCAGTATTTT.